This TCR beta chain was observed in a study of blood T cell repertoires in COVID-19. This clone has only one observation. The repertoire was sequenced with immunoSEQ multiplex PCR; TCRdb's copy has only in-frame clones and lacks some. There are some 150,000 clones in the sample; 87% occur only once, and nearly 0.95% lies in the top ten. The germline CDR1 and CDR2 sequences are SGHAT and FQDESV (reference sequence). This CDR3 comprises 15 residues. J lost 6 bases, V lost 6 bases, and 5 bases had no gene match. Sequencing input: peripheral blood. The genes are TRBV11-1 and TRBJ1-6; TRBD1 agrees at 10 bases. The clonotype comes from a woman in her 50s with acute or convalescent COVID-19. CDR3 sequence: CASRKGQGGNSPLHF. CDR3 sequence (DNA): TGTGCCAGCAGGAAAGGACAGGGGGGTAATTCACCCCTCCACTTT.